The 26 T cell receptor beta chains listed next were all sequenced from one sample in a study of beta chain features in type 1 diabetes. Expressed TCRB transcripts got sequenced, as all isolated RNA was reverse transcribed. Produced via immunoSEQ multiplex PCR; TCRdb's table is partial and in-frame only. The sample lists a few hundred thousand clones; more than 12% were seen once. Sequences were obtained from naive CD4+ T cells from blood. The receptors stem from a woman under 30 in good health.

The chain carries TRBV4-1 and TRBJ1-2; 7 positions agree with TRBD1. Germline loops: CDR1 MGHRA, CDR2 YSYEKL. The V and J ends lost 1 base and 7 bases, in that order; junction bases with no gene match: 3. This CDR3 spans 13 amino acids. This CDR3 reads CASSQVGGFGYTF. CDR3 DNA: TGCGCCAGCAGCCAAGTAGGGGGCTTTGGCTACACCTTC.

The CDR3 loop is CASSQVSGAQGKTQYF. The CDR3 bases are TGCGCCAGCAGCCAAGTTTCAGGGGCGCAGGGAAAGACCCAGTACTTC. V usage is TRBV4-1 and J usage is TRBJ2-5; TRBD1 is a possible D gene (6 bases). The CDR3 runs to 16 residues. Germline V gene sequence: CDR1 MGHRA, CDR2 YSYEKL. Trimming took off 1 base at V and 6 bases at J, with 18 bases between the two ends.

This clone was detected a few times. The CDR3 DNA is TGTGCCATCAGCCTGACAGGGACCGAGCAGTACTTC. Amino acids: CAISLTGTEQYF. The V gene is TRBV10-3, the J gene TRBJ2-7, with 7 bases lining up with TRBD1. The junction had 5 bases not matched to a gene; V was cut back by 6 bases and J by 6 bases. This CDR3 has 12 residues. Germline V gene sequence: CDR1 ENHRY, CDR2 SYGVKD.

This sequence joins TRBV20-1 and TRBJ1-4; weak D call: TRBD1 (5 bases). Trimming cost V 5 bases and J 10 bases, with 11 bases left between them. The V gene's germline CDR1 is DFQATT and CDR2 SNEGSKA (reference sequence). The length of the CDR3 is 11 residues. CDR3: CSALQERKLFF. CDR3 bases: TGCAGTGCTTTACAGGAGAGAAAACTGTTTTTT.

The rearrangement uses TRBV28 and TRBJ2-5; possible D gene TRBD1, 6 bases. The CDR3 runs 14 residues. V lost 4 bases and J lost 2, with 11 bases in between. Per the germline V gene, CDR1 is MDHEN and CDR2 is SYDVKM. The CDR3 DNA follows: TGTGCCAGCAGTTGGGGGCTGGGACAAGAGACCCAGTACTTC. It is translated as CASSWGLGQETQYF.

The V and J genes are TRBV19 and TRBJ2-5; no firm D call. The ends were cut back, 1 base at V and 5 bases at J, with 8 bases in the middle. The germline V gene has CDR1 LNHDA and CDR2 SQIVND (reference sequence). The length of the CDR3 is 13 residues. This chain's CDR3 is CASSIGGSETQYF. The CDR3 DNA reads as TGTGCCAGTAGTATAGGCGGCAGCGAGACCCAGTACTTC. Filled out from reference TRBV19 and TRBJ2-5, the complete variable domain reads DGGITQSPKYLFRKEGQNVTLSCEQNLNHDAMYWYRQDPGQGLRLIYYSQIVNDFQKGDIAEGYSVSREKKESFPLTVTSAQKNPTAFYLCASSIGGSETQYFGPGTRLLVL.

This clone was detected a few times. The J gene is TRBJ2-7, the V gene TRBV7-2; 7 nucleotides line up with TRBD1. V shed 5 bases and J 6 bases; nucleotides not matched to a gene: 4. CDR1 is SGHTA, CDR2 FQGNSA, per germline. This CDR3 comprises 12 residues. The CDR3 sequence is CASSAGTAEQYF. In DNA form, the CDR3 reads TGTGCCAGCAGCGCCGGGACAGCCGAGCAGTACTTC.

This clone has just a few counts. The chain uses TRBV5-1 and TRBJ2-7; perhaps TRBD1 as D (5 bases). There are 15 residues in the CDR3. Germline V CDR1 and CDR2: SGHRS, YFSETQ. The V end was cut by 4 bases, the J end by 0 bases, with 14 bases between. CDR3 sequence: CASSPDSSSSYEQYF. The CDR3, as DNA: TGCGCCAGCAGCCCCGACAGCTCGAGCTCCTACGAGCAGTACTTC.

This clone showed up just a few times. The chain combines TRBV28 with TRBJ2-7; no clear D. The CDR3 length is 14 residues. Trimming shortened V by 2 bases and J by 3 bases, and 11 bases separated the two germline ends. Germline values: CDR1 MDHEN, CDR2 SYDVKM. CDR3 DNA: TGTGCCAGCAGTTTAGCGCGGTTCAGCTACGAGCAGTACTTC. Translation: CASSLARFSYEQYF. The complete variable domain, with remaining parts taken from reference TRBV28 and TRBJ2-7, reads DVKVTQSSRYLVKRTGEKVFLECVQDMDHENMFWYRQDPGLGLRLIYFSYDVKMKEKGDIPEGYSVSREKKERFSLILESASTNQTSMYLCASSLARFSYEQYFGPGTRLTVT.

A few counts support this clone. The chain uses TRBV9 and TRBJ1-5; 8 bases line up with TRBD1. The length of the CDR3 is 17 residues. Looked up from germline, CDR1 is SGDLS and CDR2 is YYNGEE. After removal of 7 bases from V and 0 bases from J, the junction contained 12 bases not matched to a gene. CDR3 coding DNA: TGTGCCAGCTCCTGGACAGGGTGGCCTTATAGCAATCAGCCCCAGCATTTT. This codes for CASSWTGWPYSNQPQHF.

The chain recombines TRBV27 with TRBJ2-1; the D gene is possibly TRBD2 (5 bases). V was cut by 5 bases and J by 6 bases, with 14 bases left in between. Looked up from germline, CDR1 is MNHEY and CDR2 is SMNVEV (reference sequence). CDR3 length: 14 amino acids. Written as DNA, the CDR3 is TGTGCCAGCAGTCGATACATAGCGTCCAATGAGCAGTTCTTC. It translates to CASSRYIASNEQFF.

The J gene is TRBJ2-7, the V gene TRBV5-1; 7 bases are shared with TRBD2. The germline V gene encodes CDR1 SGHRS and CDR2 YFSETQ. V was clipped by 3 bases and J by 2 bases; unmatched bases: 8. This CDR3 contains 15 residues. CDR3 DNA sequence: TGCGCCAGCAGCTCTCGACTAGCTGATACCTACGAGCAGTACTTC. Its protein is CASSSRLADTYEQYF.

The rearrangement links TRBV30 to TRBJ1-5; D not certain. This CDR3 spans 12 amino acids. Per germline, CDR1 GTSNPN and CDR2 SVGIG (reference sequence). The ends were cut back, 5 bases at V and 2 bases at J, with 7 bases in the middle. The CDR3 bases are TGTGCCTGGGGTCCGGGCAATCAGCCCCAGCATTTT. Its protein product is CAWGPGNQPQHF. Together with reference TRBV30 and TRBJ1-5, the CDR3 gives the full variable domain: SQTIHQWPATLVQPVGSPLSLECTVEGTSNPNLYWYRQAAGRGLQLLFYSVGIGQISSEVPQNLSASRPQDRQFILSSKKLLLSDSGFYLCAWGPGNQPQHFGDGTRLSIL.

The chain recombines TRBV7-9 with TRBJ2-5, with 8 bases fitting TRBD2. CDR1 and CDR2 (germline): SEHNR, FQNEAQ (reference sequence). V lost 1 base to trimming and J lost 2 bases; unmatched junction nucleotides: 9. The CDR3 is 17 amino acids. The CDR3 reads CASSLGIAGSLQETQYF. The CDR3 DNA is TGTGCCAGCAGCTTAGGGATAGCGGGATCGCTACAAGAGACCCAGTACTTC.

This clone has a handful of counts. The CDR3 region has the DNA TGTGCCAGCAGTGCCCGGGGACAGGGGGCAGAGACCCAGTACTTC. It encodes CASSARGQGAETQYF. The chain employs TRBV27 and TRBJ2-5; 12 nucleotides align to TRBD1. The CDR3 has 15 amino acids. CDR1 is MNHEY and CDR2 is SMNVEV in the germline V gene (reference sequence). The J segment lost 4 bases and the V segment lost 5 bases, leaving 5 bases of the junction unmatched.

The V gene is TRBV5-8, the J gene TRBJ1-1; D is uncertain. This CDR3 is built from 14 residues. Germline V lookup: CDR1 SGHTS, CDR2 YDEGEE. Trimming removed 3 bases from V and 6 bases from J, with 15 bases in between. CDR3 sequence: CASSSAPAEAEAFF. The DNA of the CDR3 is TGTGCCAGCAGCTCCGCCCCCGCGGAGGCTGAAGCTTTCTTT.

The chain uses TRBV4-1 and TRBJ2-3, with 9 bases fitting TRBD1. The CDR3 length is 15 residues. V gave up 1 base and J gave up 5 bases; unmatched junction bases: 4. Germline V gives CDR1 MGHRA, CDR2 YSYEKL. The CDR3 DNA follows: TGCGCCAGCAGCCAAGGGGGACAGGGAGGAGATACGCAGTATTTT. Translating it yields CASSQGGQGGDTQYF.

In its sample, this clone was seen a few times. This chain links TRBV29-1 with TRBJ2-1; the match to TRBD1 covers 7 bases. The CDR3 covers 14 residues. The V segment lost 5 bases and the J segment 2 bases; nucleotides outside the gene matches: 6. Germline V gene lookup returns CDR1 SQVTM and CDR2 ANQGSEA. The CDR3 loop reads CSVRDRGPYNEQFF. The CDR3 nucleotides are TGCAGCGTTAGGGACAGAGGCCCCTACAATGAGCAGTTCTTC.

V gene TRBV29-1 combines with J gene TRBJ2-1; the match to TRBD1 covers 11 bases. The trim removed 6 bases at V and 0 bases at J, leaving 10 bases unmatched. CDR3 length equals 17 residues. Germline CDR1 SQVTM, CDR2 ANQGSEA. This chain's CDR3 is CSVRGQGVHSSYNEQFF. The DNA of the CDR3 is TGCAGCGTGAGGGGACAGGGGGTCCATAGCTCCTACAATGAGCAGTTCTTC.

The chain has TRBV5-1 and TRBJ2-5; 11 positions agree with TRBD1. Trimming removed 5 bases from V and 2 bases from J; junction bases left unmatched: 8. Germline lookup yields CDR1 SGHRS and CDR2 YFSETQ. The CDR3 is 16 amino acids. The CDR3 is CASRHGQGASQETQYF. The DNA of the CDR3 is TGCGCCAGCAGACACGGACAGGGGGCGTCGCAAGAGACCCAGTACTTC.

V usage is TRBV4-2 and J usage is TRBJ2-1, with a weak D call TRBD2 (5 bases). The germline CDR1 and CDR2 sequences are LGHNA and YNFKEQ. The CDR3 has 14 residues. Trimming took 0 bases from V and 15 from J, leaving 18 bases between them. This CDR3 reads CASSQDQPGNKRFF. The CDR3 region has the DNA TGTGCCAGCAGCCAAGATCAGCCGGGGAATAAAAGGTTCTTC.

The chain recombines TRBV28 with TRBJ2-1; 14 bases agree with TRBD2. This CDR3 is built from 18 residues. The germline CDR1 and CDR2 sequences are MDHEN and SYDVKM. The J segment lost 9 bases and the V segment lost 5 bases, leaving 15 bases of the junction unmatched. The CDR3 reads CASSIPPGLAGVPGEQFF. The CDR3 nucleotides are TGTGCCAGCAGTATCCCCCCGGGACTAGCGGGAGTGCCGGGTGAGCAGTTCTTC.

The rearrangement joins TRBV6-6 to TRBJ2-2; 7 nucleotides line up with TRBD1. The length of the CDR3 is 14 residues. The junction had 5 bases not matched to a gene; V was cut back by 6 bases and J by 4 bases. The V gene's germline CDR1 is MNHNY and CDR2 SVGAGI (reference sequence). The CDR3 loop reads CASSLGQFTGELFF. The CDR3 DNA follows: TGTGCCAGCAGCCTGGGACAGTTCACCGGGGAGCTGTTTTTT.

In its sample, this clone was seen a few times. The chain is built from TRBV9 and TRBJ2-7, with TRBD2 identical over 7 bases. CDR1 is SGDLS, CDR2 YYNGEE, per germline. The CDR3 contains 13 residues. J was trimmed by 6 bases and V by 0 bases; bases with no gene match: 3. This CDR3 reads CASSVAGGSEQYF. CDR3 nucleotides: TGTGCCAGCAGCGTAGCGGGAGGTAGCGAGCAGTACTTC.

This clone was counted only a few times. The chain recombines TRBV25-1 with TRBJ1-2, with TRBD1 matching 12 bases. Germline loops: CDR1 MGHDK, CDR2 SYGVNS. The CDR3 length is 16 residues. V lost 3 bases, J lost 3 bases, and 5 bases stayed unmatched. The CDR3 loop reads CASSDWGQGAYYGYTF. The CDR3 bases are TGTGCCAGCAGTGATTGGGGACAGGGGGCCTACTATGGCTACACCTTC.

A few counts support this clone. The chain employs TRBV28 and TRBJ2-7; possibly TRBD1 for D (6 bases). Trimming shortened V by 6 bases and J by 3 bases, and 9 bases separated the two germline ends. The CDR3 contains 12 residues. CDR1 MDHEN and CDR2 SYDVKM come from the germline V gene. The CDR3 spells CASRQQGYEQYF. CDR3 DNA: TGTGCCAGCAGACAACAGGGCTACGAGCAGTACTTC.